The 26 T cell receptor beta chains listed next were all sequenced from one sample in a study of T-cell memory formation after mild COVID-19. TCRdb re-derived calls from the 5' RACE reads in MiXCR, one entry per CDR3 protein. The sample consists of 300,000 to 400,000 distinct CDR3 sequences, 20% to 25% of them appearing once. The sequencing input was PBMCs or a T cell subset sorted from them (not recorded which). The receptors come from an adult woman who had mild COVID-19 (a few samples of this study predate the infection). Cell type and time point are not known.

The chain is built from TRBV20-1 and TRBJ1-2; TRBD1 is a possible D gene (5 bases). This CDR3 is built from 17 residues. With 3 bases removed from V and 0 bases from J, the gap between germline ends came to 20 bases. The germline V gene encodes CDR1 DFQATT and CDR2 SNEGSKA (reference sequence). CDR3 bases: TGCAGTGCTAGGGGGGACGACCGGTACACCTCTAACTATGGCTACACCTTC. It codes for CSARGDDRYTSNYGYTF.

The V and J genes are TRBV7-9 and TRBJ2-5, with a possible D match to TRBD2 (5 bases). V lost 4 bases, J lost 4 bases, and 25 bases lay in between. Per germline, CDR1 SEHNR and CDR2 FQNEAQ (reference sequence). This CDR3 comprises 18 residues. CDR3 sequence: CASSSRRFVGRGVETQYF. The CDR3 DNA follows: TGTGCCAGCAGCTCCAGAAGGTTCGTCGGTCGGGGAGTAGAGACCCAGTACTTC.

The chain has TRBV11-2 and TRBJ2-3; 9 bases agree with TRBD2. With V trimmed by 0 bases and J by 7 bases, 8 bases remained unmatched. Germline values: CDR1 SGHAT, CDR2 FQNNGV. The CDR3 totals 16 residues. The CDR3 DNA sequence: TGTGCCAGCAGCTTAGAGTTTGGTAGCGGGAGAAATACGCAGTATTTT. It is translated as CASSLEFGSGRNTQYF.

The rearrangement uses TRBV13 and TRBJ1-1, with 7 positions matching TRBD1. The germline gives CDR1 PRHDT, CDR2 FYEKMQ (reference sequence). This CDR3 region has 14 residues. V shed 4 bases and J 4 bases; nucleotides not matched to a gene: 6. This chain's CDR3 is CASSYSTGITEAFF. Written as DNA, the CDR3 is TGTGCCAGCAGCTACTCGACAGGGATCACTGAAGCTTTCTTT. The full variable domain, rest sourced from reference TRBV13 and TRBJ1-1, is AAGVIQSPRHLIKEKRETATLKCYPIPRHDTVYWYQQGPGQDPQFLISFYEKMQSDKGSIPDRFSAQQFSDYHSELNMSSLELGDSALYFCASSYSTGITEAFFGQGTRLTVV.

Details on this clonotype: The junction departs from the called germline gene at one end, perhaps through a read error. The V and J genes are TRBV7-8 and TRBJ2-3; D tentatively reads TRBD1 or TRBD2 (5 bases each). The V gene's germline CDR1 is SGHVS and CDR2 FQNEAQ. This CDR3 has 14 residues. CDR3 in amino acids: CSSSWAGTPDTQYF. The CDR3 region has the DNA TGTTCCAGCAGCTGGGCCGGGACCCCAGATACGCAGTATTTT. Based on the CDR3 plus reference TRBV7-8 and TRBJ2-3, the full variable domain is GAGVSQSPRYKVAKRGQDVALRCDPISGHVSLFWYQQALGQGPEFLTYFQNEAQLDKSGLPSDRFFAERPEGSVSTLKIQRTQQEDSAVYLCSSSWAGTPDTQYFGPGTRLTVL.

This chain joins TRBV5-1 and TRBJ2-7; D is perhaps TRBD2 (7 bases). The CDR3 runs to 16 residues. V lost 4 bases and J lost 0, with 17 bases in between. Germline CDR1 reads SGHRS; CDR2 reads YFSETQ. The CDR3 DNA reads TGCGCCAGCAGCCCGAGCGGGACAAGGAGCTCCTACGAGCAGTACTTC. Protein: CASSPSGTRSSYEQYF.

This clonotype was counted a few times. The chain has TRBV18 and TRBJ1-2; 7 positions match TRBD1. V shed 3 bases and J 3 bases; nucleotides not matched to a gene: 4. Looked up from germline, CDR1 is KGHSH and CDR2 is LQKENI. The CDR3 is 14 residues long. CDR3 residues: CASSPDGTDYGYTF. Written as DNA, the CDR3 is TGTGCCAGCTCACCCGACGGGACAGACTATGGCTACACCTTC.

This clonotype showed up just a few times. The chain is built from TRBV15 and TRBJ2-7, with D hard to call. V dropped 5 bases and J dropped 0 bases, with 11 bases sitting between them. The CDR3 covers 14 residues. CDR1 LNHNV and CDR2 YYDKDF come from the germline V gene (reference sequence). CDR3 in amino acids: CATSGSRSSYEQYF. The CDR3 nucleotides read TGTGCCACCAGCGGAAGCAGGAGCTCCTACGAGCAGTACTTC.

J is TRBJ2-5 and V is TRBV7-9; TRBD2 agrees at 8 bases. CDR3 length equals 15 residues. The V and J ends lost 3 bases and 4 bases, in that order; junction bases with no gene match: 7. In germline, CDR1 is SEHNR, CDR2 FQNEAQ (reference sequence). CDR3 loop: CASSLGLVPSETQYF. The CDR3 coding sequence is TGTGCCAGCAGCTTGGGACTAGTGCCGTCAGAGACCCAGTACTTC.

In DNA, the CDR3 is TGTGCCTGGAAGAAGTCCCACAGGGTAATGGGTCCAGATACGCAGTATTTT. Its protein is CAWKKSHRVMGPDTQYF. This chain connects TRBV30 to TRBJ2-3; possible D gene TRBD1, 6 bases. Germline V gene data show CDR1 as GTSNPN and CDR2 as SVGIG (reference sequence). V lost 4 bases and J lost 4, with 24 bases in between. The length of the CDR3 is 17 residues.

This clonotype showed up many times. One end of the junction fails to match germline, which may point to a read error. The chain is built from TRBV5-1 and TRBJ2-7, with D tentatively TRBD2 (5 bases). This CDR3 region has 12 residues. The germline V gene encodes CDR1 SGHRS and CDR2 YFSETQ. The CDR3, as DNA: TGTGCCAGCAGCTCTGGCCCGGGAGAGCAGTACTTC. Amino acids: CASSSGPGEQYF. Complete variable domain (other parts from reference TRBV5-1 and TRBJ2-7): KAGVTQTPRYLIKTRGQQVTLSCSPISGHRSVSWYQQTPGQGLQFLFEYFSETQRNKGNFPGRFSGRQFSNSRSEMNVSTLELGDSALYLCASSSGPGEQYFGPGTRLTVT.

The rearrangement uses TRBV18 and TRBJ1-1, with D unresolved. The V gene's germline CDR1 is KGHSH and CDR2 LQKENI. The CDR3 extends over 14 amino acids. Between the trimmed V and J ends, which lost 1 base and 1 base, there was a span of 7 bases. CDR3 nucleotides: TGTGCCAGCTCACCACTGGTGGAGAACACTGAAGCTTTCTTT. Translating it yields CASSPLVENTEAFF.

The chain recombines TRBV14 with TRBJ1-2; D might be TRBD1 (5 bases). Per the germline V gene, CDR1 is SGHDN and CDR2 is FVKESK. The CDR3 totals 15 residues. Between the trimmed V and J ends, which lost 1 base and 8 bases, there was a span of 17 bases. DNA of the CDR3: TGTGCCAGCAGCCAAGGACAGAGGGCCTTGTGGGGCTACACCTTC. Residues: CASSQGQRALWGYTF.

This clonotype was counted only a few times. V gene TRBV29-1 combines with J gene TRBJ2-2; D is ambiguous. The CDR3 totals 13 residues. Germline CDR1 SQVTM, CDR2 ANQGSEA. Trimming removed 7 bases at V and 1 base at J, with 10 bases between. CDR3 loop: CSAAIQNTGELFF. DNA of the CDR3: TGCAGCGCGGCAATTCAGAACACCGGGGAGCTGTTTTTT.

With respect to this clonotype: It is unclear where the CDR3 begins or ends on the DNA, so no DNA is shown, and the CDR3 is as TCRdb lists it. The chain joins TRBV19 to TRBJ1-1; the table calls TRBD1, which could not be checked here. Per the germline V gene, CDR1 is LNHDA and CDR2 is SQIVND (reference sequence). The CDR3 contains 13 residues when both ends are counted. CDR3 loop: CASSVTWGQGAYF.

This rearrangement joins TRBV6-1 to TRBJ2-5; weak D call: TRBD1 (6 bases). V dropped 5 bases and J dropped 1 base, with 17 bases sitting between them. Germline V CDR1 and CDR2: MNHNS, SASEGT. The CDR3 has 16 residues. CDR3 DNA: TGTGCCAGCAGTTACTTCCCGGGACATAGCCAAGAGACCCAGTACTTC. This sequence encodes CASSYFPGHSQETQYF.

Concerning this clonotype itself: Its ends do not fully match the called genes, so a read error is possible. The V call is TRBV5-6, the J call TRBJ2-1; either TRBD1 or TRBD2 may fit D (5 bases each). This CDR3 spans 12 amino acids. Germline loops: CDR1 SGHDT, CDR2 YYEEEE. CDR3 in DNA: TGTGCCAGCAGCCTTGCCGGGACCGACCCGACTTTC. This sequence encodes CASSLAGTDPTF.

This clonotype has only a few counts. The chain couples TRBV20-1 to TRBJ1-2, with D uncertain. The CDR3 is 12 residues long. V shed 3 bases and J shed 2 bases, with 7 bases lying between them. Looked up from germline, CDR1 is DFQATT and CDR2 is SNEGSKA (reference sequence). The CDR3, as DNA: TGCAGTGCTAGTGCCGACAACTATGGCTACACCTTC. This gives the protein CSASADNYGYTF.

This clonotype was detected a few times. The chain uses TRBV15 and TRBJ2-1; 10 bases are shared with TRBD2. CDR3 length equals 17 residues. Germline CDR1 is LNHNV and CDR2 is YYDKDF (reference sequence). The junction had 7 bases not matched to a gene; V was cut back by 0 bases and J by 5 bases. The CDR3 spells CATSRDWSGLANNEQFF. CDR3 DNA sequence: TGTGCCACCAGCAGAGATTGGTCGGGACTAGCGAACAATGAGCAGTTCTTC.

This clonotype occurred a few times. This chain uses TRBV20-1 with TRBJ2-5, with D uncertain. The CDR3 has 13 residues. CDR1 and CDR2 (germline): DFQATT, SNEGSKA (reference sequence). The V gene lost 1 base and the J gene lost 5 bases, with 11 bases spanning the gap. CDR3 bases: TGCAGTGCTAGAGTAGCAGAGAGGGAGACCCAGTACTTC. It codes for CSARVAERETQYF.

This clonotype was picked up a small number of times. This chain joins TRBV13 and TRBJ2-4; TRBD2 might be the D (5 bases). This CDR3 is 14 amino acids long. V was cut by 5 bases and J by 1 base, with 9 bases left in between. Germline CDR1 is PRHDT and CDR2 is FYEKMQ (reference sequence). Here the CDR3 reads CASSESGAKNIQYF. The CDR3 DNA is TGTGCCAGCAGCGAGTCGGGGGCCAAAAACATTCAGTACTTC. Full variable domain (outside the CDR3, taken from reference TRBV13 and TRBJ2-4): AAGVIQSPRHLIKEKRETATLKCYPIPRHDTVYWYQQGPGQDPQFLISFYEKMQSDKGSIPDRFSAQQFSDYHSELNMSSLELGDSALYFCASSESGAKNIQYFGAGTRLSVL.

This clonotype was counted only a few times. For the CDR3, the DNA is TGTGCCTGGCTACTCACCGGGACGGTCAACACCGGGGAGCTGTTTTTT. It encodes CAWLLTGTVNTGELFF. The chain recombines TRBV30 with TRBJ2-2; D possibly uses TRBD1 or TRBD2 (5 bases each). Trimming took off 5 bases at V and 2 bases at J, with 18 bases between the two ends. CDR1 is GTSNPN, CDR2 SVGIG, per germline (reference sequence). The length of the CDR3 is 16 residues.

This clonotype turned up a few times. The chain has TRBV6-2 or TRBV6-3 and TRBJ1-5; D is unresolved. The CDR3 covers 15 residues. V was shortened by 2 bases and J by 11 bases, with 19 bases between the two germline ends. Germline assignment: CDR1 MNHEY and CDR2 SVGEGT. CDR3 in amino acids: CASSYGWPSNSAQHF. The CDR3 coding sequence is TGTGCCAGCAGTTACGGGTGGCCTTCGAACTCGGCCCAGCATTTT.

The chain has TRBV19 and TRBJ2-1; 8 bases are a match to TRBD2. Germline loops: CDR1 LNHDA, CDR2 SQIVND (reference sequence). V was clipped by 1 base and J by 0 bases; unmatched bases: 11. The CDR3 consists of 19 residues. This CDR3 is CASSIAPGLAGSSYNEQFF. The CDR3, as DNA: TGTGCCAGTAGTATAGCCCCAGGGCTAGCGGGTAGCTCCTACAATGAGCAGTTCTTC.

This clonotype was seen only a few times. V gene TRBV18 combines with J gene TRBJ2-7, with TRBD2 matching over 10 bases. CDR1 is KGHSH, CDR2 LQKENI, per germline. The CDR3 has 14 residues. V shed 8 bases, J shed 6 bases, and the junction held 10 bases outside the gene matches. The CDR3 sequence is CASGSGRAPSEQYF. The DNA of the CDR3 is TGTGCCAGCGGGAGCGGGAGGGCGCCTAGCGAGCAGTACTTC.

The V call is TRBV13, the J call TRBJ1-4; 7 positions match TRBD1. V dropped 5 bases and J dropped 7; count of bases not matched to a gene: 10. Germline V gene lookup returns CDR1 PRHDT and CDR2 FYEKMQ (reference sequence). The CDR3 spans 15 residues. In DNA form, the CDR3 reads TGTGCCAGCAGCCTTAACAGGGGCGGGGGTGAAAAACTGTTTTTT. The encoded protein is CASSLNRGGGEKLFF.